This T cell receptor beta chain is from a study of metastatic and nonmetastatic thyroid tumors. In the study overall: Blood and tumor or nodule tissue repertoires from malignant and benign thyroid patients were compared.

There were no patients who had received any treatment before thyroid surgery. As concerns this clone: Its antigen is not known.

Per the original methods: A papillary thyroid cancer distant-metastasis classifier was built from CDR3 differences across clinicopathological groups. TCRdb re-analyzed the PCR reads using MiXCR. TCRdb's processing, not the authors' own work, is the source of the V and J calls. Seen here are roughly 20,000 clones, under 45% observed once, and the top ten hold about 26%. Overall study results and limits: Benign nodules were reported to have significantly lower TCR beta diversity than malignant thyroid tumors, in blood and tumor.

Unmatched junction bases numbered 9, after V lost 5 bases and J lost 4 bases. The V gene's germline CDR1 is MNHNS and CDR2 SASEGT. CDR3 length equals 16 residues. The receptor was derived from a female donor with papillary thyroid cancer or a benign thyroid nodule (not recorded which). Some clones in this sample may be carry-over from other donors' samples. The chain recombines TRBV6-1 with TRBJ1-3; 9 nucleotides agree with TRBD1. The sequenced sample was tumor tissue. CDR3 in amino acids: CASSLTGTGLGNTIYF. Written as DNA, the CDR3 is TGTGCCAGCAGTCTGACCGGGACAGGGCTCGGAAACACCATATATTTT.